The 6 T cell receptor beta chains presented below share a single source sample, sequenced in a study of response to subunit inactivated influenza vaccine. TCRdb reanalysed the RT-PCR reads using MiXCR and keeps one entry per CDR3 protein. This sample has 550,000 to 650,000 distinct CDR3 sequences, with 10% to 15% found just once. Material: PBMCs from blood, obtained on the day of vaccination. The receptor set was obtained from a man aged 50 or older who received an inactivated influenza vaccine.

The J gene is TRBJ1-5, the V gene TRBV7-2, with 7 nucleotides matching TRBD1. V was pared by 4 bases and J by 5 bases, with 5 bases of the junction left unmatched. Germline-derived CDR1 and CDR2 are SGHTA and FQGNSA. CDR3 length: 14 amino acids. The CDR3 DNA reads as TGTGCCAGCAGCTCGGCAGGGGGTTATCAGCCCCAGCATTTT. This codes for CASSSAGGYQPQHF.

CDR3 residues: CASSVGAGGSDTQYF. The CDR3 DNA reads as TGTGCCAGCAGCGTAGGAGCGGGGGGTTCAGATACGCAGTATTTT. The V gene is TRBV9, the J gene TRBJ2-3; 9 positions match TRBD2. The CDR3 runs 15 residues. J gave up 4 bases and V 0 bases, and 3 bases lay outside the gene matches. Germline-derived CDR1 and CDR2 are SGDLS and YYNGEE.

This clonotype was seen many times. This chain connects TRBV6-1 to TRBJ2-2; D perhaps matches TRBD1 (6 bases). The CDR3 contains 14 residues. The germline V and J ends were trimmed by 6 bases and 6 bases, with 14 bases remaining between them. The germline V gene has CDR1 MNHNS and CDR2 SASEGT. The CDR3 nucleotides are TGTGCCAGCAGCCCTCTACAGGGTTCCGGGGAGCTGTTTTTT. It is translated as CASSPLQGSGELFF.

This clonotype was seen a handful of times. The J gene is TRBJ2-1, the V gene TRBV29-1; 10 bases line up with TRBD2. The CDR3 has 18 residues. Germline loops: CDR1 SQVTM, CDR2 ANQGSEA. V was clipped by 4 bases and J by 3 bases; unmatched bases: 15. For the CDR3, the DNA is TGCAGCGTTGCCGGAACCACTCTAGCGGGAGAGAGCTACAATGAGCAGTTCTTC. As protein: CSVAGTTLAGESYNEQFF.

There are many counts of this clonotype. The chain links TRBV29-1 to TRBJ2-2; 7 bases are shared with TRBD1. The CDR3 covers 15 residues. V trimming: 1 base; J trimming: 12 bases; junction bases outside the gene matches: 14. Germline CDR1 reads SQVTM; CDR2 reads ANQGSEA. CDR3 amino acids: CSVEGTGHHTRKLFF. DNA of the CDR3: TGCAGCGTTGAAGGGACAGGCCACCACACTCGAAAGCTGTTTTTT.

The chain has TRBV6-1 and TRBJ2-1, with a possible D match to TRBD2 (5 bases). CDR3 length: 15 residues. Germline assignment: CDR1 MNHNS and CDR2 SASEGT. Trimming removed 6 bases at V and 4 bases at J, with 16 bases between. CDR3 DNA: TGTGCCAGCAGAAAAGACCGGGGTGGTTACAATGAGCAGTTCTTC. Residues: CASRKDRGGYNEQFF.